Below are 31 T cell receptor beta chains sequenced from a single sample in a study of T cells in Graves' hyperthyroidism and ophthalmopathy. Using RNA transcripts as the source, TCR beta CDR3 regions were amplified. A set of HTBI primers served as the primers for a first-round RT-PCR of the TCR CDR3. One entry per CDR3 protein results from TCRdb running MiXCR on the multiplex PCR reads. In the table there are 350,000 to 500,000 distinct CDR3 sequences, approximately 13% of which are singletons. The specimen sequenced was blood. The source of these receptors is a woman between 18 and 29 years old with Graves' hyperthyroidism.

This clonotype was detected ten times or more. The rearrangement joins TRBV28 to TRBJ1-2; TRBD1 matches 10 bases. From germline, CDR1 is MDHEN and CDR2 SYDVKM. The CDR3 spans 15 residues. Trimming at V came to 6 bases and at J to 5 bases, leaving 9 bases not matched to a gene. The CDR3 sequence is CASSTTGGDGYGYTF. The DNA of the CDR3 is TGTGCCAGCAGCACGACAGGGGGCGATGGGTATGGCTACACCTTC.

The CDR3 spells CSAKGRGRDIQYF. The CDR3 coding sequence is TGCAGTGCTAAAGGTAGAGGGAGGGACATTCAGTACTTC. This chain joins TRBV20-1 and TRBJ2-4; 7 positions agree with TRBD2. With V trimmed by 4 bases and J by 8 bases, 8 bases remained unmatched. The CDR3 length is 13 residues. The germline gives CDR1 DFQATT, CDR2 SNEGSKA (reference sequence).

In this sample, this clonotype turned up a few times. The junction does not match germline at one end; this may be a read error. V is TRBV12-3 or TRBV12-4 and J is TRBJ2-3; 7 bases match TRBD1. The CDR3 covers 17 residues. CDR3 in DNA: TGTGCCAGCAGTTCATACCCACGGACAGGCTGGGCAGATGCGCAGTATTTT. Translated: CASSSYPRTGWADAQYF.

There are many counts of this clonotype. This chain links TRBV5-1 with TRBJ1-2; TRBD1 might be the D (5 bases). The V gene's germline CDR1 is SGHRS and CDR2 YFSETQ. V was trimmed by 4 bases and J by 2 bases, leaving 12 bases between them. The CDR3 sequence is 14 residues long. CDR3 sequence: CASSQERTNYGYTF. CDR3 coding DNA: TGCGCCAGCAGCCAAGAAAGGACAAACTATGGCTACACCTTC.

This chain connects TRBV18 to TRBJ1-3; the D is unclear. This CDR3 spans 16 amino acids. Looked up from germline, CDR1 is KGHSH and CDR2 is LQKENI. Trimming left V 3 bases short and J 1 base short, with 13 bases between. CDR3 sequence: CASSPAWTLSGNTIYF. The CDR3 DNA reads TGTGCCAGCTCACCCGCCTGGACCCTTTCTGGAAACACCATATATTTT.

This clonotype was seen a handful of times. The chain is built from TRBV4-3 and TRBJ2-1; TRBD1 matches 7 bases. J was trimmed by 6 bases and V by 1 base; bases with no gene match: 9. The CDR3 extends over 16 amino acids. Looked up from germline, CDR1 is LGHNA and CDR2 is YSLEER. Here the CDR3 reads CASSQVMGQRSNEQFF. The DNA for the CDR3 is TGCGCCAGCAGCCAAGTTATGGGACAGCGGTCCAATGAGCAGTTCTTC.

The table lists this clonotype with many counts. This rearrangement joins TRBV10-3 to TRBJ2-1, with 8 bases matching TRBD2. CDR1 is ENHRY and CDR2 is SYGVKD in the germline V gene. With V trimmed by 6 bases and J by 5 bases, 12 bases remained unmatched. This CDR3 is 16 amino acids long. This CDR3 reads CAIRTLAGGQDNEQFF. In DNA form, the CDR3 reads TGTGCCATCAGGACTTTGGCGGGAGGTCAAGACAATGAGCAGTTCTTC.

The CDR3 loop is CASSLIRPTYTGELFF. The CDR3 DNA reads TGTGCCAGCAGCTTAATAAGACCGACATACACCGGGGAGCTGTTTTTT. The chain combines TRBV7-3 with TRBJ2-2; D remains unclear. Germline V gives CDR1 SGHTA, CDR2 FQGTGA. V was trimmed by 1 base and J by 3 bases, leaving 12 bases between them. There are 16 residues in the CDR3. The entire variable domain, with the rest obtained from reference TRBV7-3 and TRBJ2-2, is as follows: GAGVSQTPSNKVTEKGKYVELRCDPISGHTALYWYRQSLGQGPEFLIYFQGTGAADDSGLPNDRFFAVRPEGSVSTLKIQRTERGDSAVYLCASSLIRPTYTGELFFGEGSRLTVL.

This clonotype was counted only a few times. V gene TRBV3-1 combines with J gene TRBJ1-6; a weak D match, TRBD1 (5 bases). V was shortened by 4 bases and J by 9 bases, with 10 bases between the two germline ends. Germline values: CDR1 LGHDT, CDR2 YNNKEL (reference sequence). The CDR3 sequence is 13 residues long. CDR3 nucleotides: TGTGCCAGCAGCCCGGGGGGGAGTTCACCCCTCCACTTT. Translated, it gives CASSPGGSSPLHF.

This clonotype came up many times. The rearrangement joins TRBV11-2 to TRBJ1-1, with D perhaps TRBD1 (6 bases). CDR3 length: 17 residues. Germline lookup yields CDR1 SGHAT and CDR2 FQNNGV. V lost 5 bases to trimming and J lost 3 bases, with 22 bases between them. The CDR3 DNA is TGTGCCAGCAGCCGACCCGGGCGAAAGGGGGTTGACACTGAAGCTTTCTTT. It translates to CASSRPGRKGVDTEAFF.

The V and J genes are TRBV4-3 and TRBJ2-3; TRBD2 matches 9 bases. The ends lost 1 base at V and 1 base at J; junction bases unmatched: 9. The germline CDR1 and CDR2 sequences are LGHNA and YSLEER. The CDR3 runs 18 residues. CDR3 in amino acids: CASSQGVRRTSGTDTQYF. The CDR3 DNA follows: TGCGCCAGCAGCCAAGGTGTTCGTCGGACTAGCGGCACAGATACGCAGTATTTT.

The sample holds many counts of this clonotype. The chain has TRBV20-1 and TRBJ1-5; D uncertain. V lost 3 bases and J lost 0, with 9 bases in between. CDR3 length: 14 amino acids. Looked up from germline, CDR1 is DFQATT and CDR2 is SNEGSKA (reference sequence). This chain's CDR3 is CSASTGDSNQPQHF. The CDR3 DNA is TGCAGTGCTAGCACGGGTGATAGCAATCAGCCCCAGCATTTT.

This clonotype has only a few counts. J is TRBJ2-6 and V is TRBV14; D is uncertain. The CDR3 runs 19 residues. Germline CDR1 reads SGHDN; CDR2 reads FVKESK. Trimming removed 0 bases at V and 0 bases at J, with 15 bases between. DNA for the CDR3: TGTGCCAGCAGCCAAGATGGTTTAGGACCAGGCTCTGGGGCCAACGTCCTGACTTTC. Translated, it gives CASSQDGLGPGSGANVLTF.

This clonotype appeared a few times. The chain combines TRBV7-9 with TRBJ2-3; D gene ambiguous. Germline V gives CDR1 SEHNR, CDR2 FQNEAQ (reference sequence). The CDR3 is 13 residues long. V lost 5 bases, J lost 1 base, and 7 bases lay in between. DNA for the CDR3: TGTGCCAGCAGCGCAAAAGGCACAGATACGCAGTATTTT. The encoded protein is CASSAKGTDTQYF. Looking up the rest from reference TRBV7-9 and TRBJ2-3 gives the full variable domain: DTGVSQNPRHKITKRGQNVTFRCDPISEHNRLYWYRQTLGQGPEFLTYFQNEAQLEKSRLLSDRFSAERPKGSFSTLEIQRTEQGDSAMYLCASSAKGTDTQYFGPGTRLTVL.

This clonotype has ten or more counts. The V gene is TRBV28, the J gene TRBJ2-7, with unresolved D. Germline V gives CDR1 MDHEN, CDR2 SYDVKM. The CDR3 length is 12 residues. Trimming pared 5 bases from V and 1 base from J, leaving 6 bases between. The CDR3 nucleotides read TGTGCCAGCAGTATTCAGTCCTACGAGCAGTACTTC. Amino acid sequence: CASSIQSYEQYF.

Details on this clonotype: A much larger clone sits a single nucleotide away, making a read error possible. This chain uses TRBV20-1 with TRBJ1-1; 9 bases match TRBD1. Germline CDR1 reads DFQATT; CDR2 reads SNEGSKA (reference sequence). Trimming removed 8 bases from V and 4 bases from J; junction bases left unmatched: 11. The CDR3 contains 14 residues. CDR3 in amino acids: CSTTGQGGVTEAFF. In DNA form, the CDR3 reads TGCAGTACTACGGGACAGGGAGGGGTCACTGAAGCTTTCTTT.

As to this clonotype: This may arise from a read error, as a much more abundant clone is one base away. J is TRBJ2-5 and V is TRBV28; D is possibly TRBD2 (6 bases). Trimming stripped 1 base from V and 4 bases from J, with 16 bases between. The germline gives CDR1 MDHEN, CDR2 SYDVKM. This CDR3 spans 16 amino acids. The CDR3: CASSLSSGGAGETQYF. Written as DNA, the CDR3 is TGTGCCAGCAGTTTATCTTCGGGTGGAGCGGGAGAGACCCAGTACTTC.

This clonotype showed up many times. V gene TRBV6-2 or TRBV6-3 combines with J gene TRBJ2-7; TRBD1 or TRBD2 may be the D gene (5 bases each). The CDR3 has 15 amino acids. Germline CDR1 is MNHEY and CDR2 is SVGEGT. Trimming stripped 5 bases from V and 1 base from J, with 15 bases between. Here the CDR3 reads CASSDRGRYSYEQYF. In DNA form, the CDR3 reads TGTGCCAGCAGTGACCGGGGCCGATATTCCTACGAGCAGTACTTC.

This clonotype occurred many times. The rearrangement links TRBV29-1 to TRBJ2-1; TRBD1 matches at 9 bases. The CDR3 runs 15 residues. V lost 3 bases to trimming and J lost 0 bases; unmatched junction nucleotides: 3. Germline CDR1 is SQVTM and CDR2 is ANQGSEA. The CDR3 DNA is TGCAGCGTTGATAGGACAGGGGCCTCCTACAATGAGCAGTTCTTC. Translated, it gives CSVDRTGASYNEQFF.

V usage is TRBV18 and J usage is TRBJ2-5; no reliable D call. CDR1 is KGHSH and CDR2 is LQKENI in the germline V gene. V was trimmed by 2 bases and J by 0 bases, leaving 16 bases between them. The CDR3 consists of 17 residues. The CDR3 loop is CASSPIALPKYQETQYF. The CDR3 DNA reads as TGTGCCAGCTCACCAATCGCACTACCAAAGTACCAAGAGACCCAGTACTTC.

A few counts support this clonotype. V is TRBV24-1 and J is TRBJ2-3; TRBD2 aligns across 7 bases. The CDR3 length is 14 residues. Germline V CDR1 and CDR2: KGHDR, SFDVKD. V gave up 12 bases and J gave up 2 bases; unmatched junction bases: 10. This chain's CDR3 is CAVGGAGYTDTQYF. CDR3 nucleotide sequence: TGTGCCGTCGGCGGAGCGGGATACACAGATACGCAGTATTTT.

This clonotype has only a few counts. The rearrangement joins TRBV6-1 to TRBJ2-1; perhaps TRBD2 as D (6 bases). In germline, CDR1 is MNHNS, CDR2 SASEGT. The CDR3 is 15 amino acids. V lost 3 bases, J lost 9 bases, and 18 bases lay in between. The CDR3 DNA follows: TGTGCCAGCAGTGATTTCGGACTGGCGGGATCTGAGCAGTTCTTC. It yields the protein CASSDFGLAGSEQFF.

The CDR3 protein is CASEEDTQYF. CDR3 coding DNA: TGTGCCAGCGAAGAGGATACGCAGTATTTT. The chain uses TRBV18 and TRBJ2-3; D is undetermined. Trimming pared 8 bases from V and 6 bases from J, leaving 6 bases between. The CDR3 is made up of 10 amino acids. Germline CDR1 is KGHSH and CDR2 is LQKENI.

The chain carries TRBV27 and TRBJ2-1, with 14 nucleotides matching TRBD2. Germline V gene lookup returns CDR1 MNHEY and CDR2 SMNVEV (reference sequence). Germline trimming cut 2 bases from V and 13 bases from J; bases unmatched to any gene: 4. CDR3 length equals 14 residues. The CDR3 here is CASSLLGTSGSQFF. In nucleotides, the CDR3 is TGTGCCAGCAGTTTACTCGGGACTAGCGGGAGTCAGTTCTTC.

The chain carries TRBV7-9 and TRBJ2-7; tentatively, D is TRBD1 or TRBD2 (5 bases each). The CDR3 consists of 18 residues. In germline, CDR1 is SEHNR, CDR2 FQNEAQ (reference sequence). Trimming removed 11 bases from V and 3 bases from J, with 32 bases in between. The CDR3 DNA reads TGTGCCGGCAACAATAGGCGCTGGGGGAGTGGAGAAAACTACGAGCAGTACTTC. Its protein product is CAGNNRRWGSGENYEQYF.

This clonotype has just a few counts. CDR3 amino acids: CASSPSGTSDLDTQYF. In DNA, the CDR3 is TGCGCCAGCAGCCCTTCCGGGACTAGCGACTTGGATACGCAGTATTTT. This chain links TRBV4-3 with TRBJ2-3; 10 bases are a match to TRBD2. In germline, CDR1 is LGHNA, CDR2 YSLEER. Trimming cost V 4 bases and J 6 bases; bases outside gene matches: 10. CDR3 length: 16 amino acids.

This clonotype has a count of ten or more. V and J are TRBV5-6 and TRBJ2-2; D may be TRBD2 (5 bases). Trimming took 2 bases from V and 7 from J, leaving 12 bases between them. The CDR3 has 14 amino acids. Germline loops: CDR1 SGHDT, CDR2 YYEEEE. The CDR3 loop reads CASSFSGNDGELFF. The CDR3 bases are TGTGCCAGCAGCTTCTCCGGGAACGACGGGGAGCTGTTTTTT.

This clonotype was observed at least ten times. The chain couples TRBV6-1 to TRBJ1-1; perhaps TRBD1 as D (6 bases). Trimming stripped 4 bases from V and 8 bases from J, with 8 bases between. The CDR3 is made up of 11 amino acids. The germline CDR1 and CDR2 sequences are MNHNS and SASEGT. Written as DNA, the CDR3 is TGTGCCAGCAGTGGACAGGACGAAGCTTTCTTT. Translated, it gives CASSGQDEAFF.

This clonotype was recorded at least ten times. The chain links TRBV11-1 to TRBJ2-7, with 7 bases identical to TRBD1. This CDR3 region has 16 residues. CDR1 is SGHAT, CDR2 FQDESV, per germline (reference sequence). Trimming at V came to 5 bases and at J to 1 base, leaving 11 bases not matched to a gene. This CDR3 reads CASSRQGMVSSYEQYF. The CDR3 DNA reads TGTGCCAGCAGCAGACAGGGTATGGTTTCTTCCTACGAGCAGTACTTC.

This chain joins TRBV29-1 and TRBJ2-5, with D uncertain. V lost 4 bases to trimming and J lost 13 bases, with 7 bases between them. Germline lookup yields CDR1 SQVTM and CDR2 ANQGSEA. The CDR3 is made up of 8 amino acids. The CDR3 DNA reads TGCAGCGTTGCCGGTGGGTACTTC. Its translation is CSVAGGYF.

This clonotype was counted at least ten times. The rearrangement uses TRBV2 and TRBJ2-1; D possibly corresponds to TRBD2 (5 bases). Germline CDR1 reads SNHLY; CDR2 reads FYNNEI. The CDR3 extends over 11 amino acids. Trimming took off 4 bases at V and 10 bases at J, with 8 bases between the two ends. Here the CDR3 DNA reads TGTGCCAGCAGTGTAAGCGGCGAGCAGTTCTTC. Translated, it gives CASSVSGEQFF.